Following are 8 T cell receptor beta chains from one sample sequenced in a study of T cell changes during pregnancy in multiple sclerosis. Here immunoSEQ multiplex PCR was the method, and the copy in TCRdb shows in-frame clones only, minus some. The sample contains roughly 28,000 clones, around nine tenths of which appear only once. Sequenced here: CD8+ T cells from peripheral blood mononuclear cells, sampled before pregnancy. Receptors were obtained from a female donor with multiple sclerosis, enrolled in a pregnancy study.

For the CDR3, the DNA is TGCGCCAGCAGCCGAGAAGGGGGCGGTGGATACGAGCAGTACTTC. This sequence encodes CASSREGGGGYEQYF. The chain carries TRBV4-1 and TRBJ2-7; 7 nucleotides match TRBD1. CDR1 MGHRA and CDR2 YSYEKL come from the germline V gene. The J segment lost 4 bases and the V segment lost 4 bases, leaving 10 bases of the junction unmatched. The CDR3 sequence is 15 residues long.

This chain links TRBV19 with TRBJ1-5; possible D gene TRBD1, 5 bases. This CDR3 contains 14 residues. Germline V gene data show CDR1 as LNHDA and CDR2 as SQIVND (reference sequence). Trimming left V 5 bases short and J 1 base short, with 9 bases between. This CDR3 reads CASSQRGSNQPQHF. CDR3 in DNA: TGTGCCAGTAGTCAAAGGGGAAGCAATCAGCCCCAGCATTTT.

The chain joins TRBV4-3 to TRBJ2-7; 7 bases line up with TRBD2. V trimming: 2 bases; J trimming: 8 bases; junction bases outside the gene matches: 9. The germline CDR1 and CDR2 sequences are LGHNA and YSLEER. The CDR3 has 14 amino acids. The CDR3 spells CASSQQAGIEKQYF. DNA for the CDR3: TGCGCCAGCAGCCAACAAGCGGGAATAGAGAAGCAGTACTTC.

The rearrangement links TRBV4-1 to TRBJ2-1; 9 nucleotides align to TRBD2. Trimming cost V 2 bases and J 4 bases; bases outside gene matches: 3. The CDR3 runs 15 residues. Germline loops: CDR1 MGHRA, CDR2 YSYEKL. The CDR3 coding sequence is TGCGCCAGCAGCCAACTAGCGGGAACGTACAATGAGCAGTTCTTC. It is translated as CASSQLAGTYNEQFF.

The V call is TRBV2, the J call TRBJ2-7, with 7 bases lining up with TRBD1. Germline-derived CDR1 and CDR2 are SNHLY and FYNNEI. CDR3 length: 14 residues. V was pared by 7 bases and J by 3 bases, with 9 bases of the junction left unmatched. The CDR3 DNA is TGTGCCAGCATCCCGACAGGGCAAGGCTACGAGCAGTACTTC. As protein: CASIPTGQGYEQYF.

The genes are TRBV21-1 and TRBJ2-1; the D call of TRBD1 is as the table states it, not checked on the DNA. TRBV21-1 counts as a pseudogene. The CDR3 consists of 18 residues. CDR3 sequence reads: CASSKNRPYPNLRNEQFF. The CDR3 nucleotides are TGTGCCAGCAGCAAAAACAGACCATACCCCAATCTCCGGAATGAGCAGTTCTTC.

This CDR3 is CASSSVDMSAFHEQYF. Written as DNA, the CDR3 is TGTGCCAGCAGTTCCGTCGATATGAGTGCGTTCCACGAGCAGTACTTC. The chain has TRBV27 and TRBJ2-7; D ambiguous. Germline CDR1 is MNHEY and CDR2 is SMNVEV (reference sequence). V lost 4 bases to trimming and J lost 5 bases, with 21 bases between them. CDR3 length: 16 residues.

The rearrangement joins TRBV10-1 to TRBJ2-1, with a possible D match to TRBD1 (6 bases). The CDR3 is 15 residues long. V lost 7 bases to trimming and J lost 5 bases, with 18 bases between them. Germline V gene data show CDR1 as WNHNN and CDR2 as SYGVQD (reference sequence). This CDR3 is CASIARDTRNNEQFF. CDR3 sequence (DNA): TGCGCCAGCATTGCACGGGACACCCGTAACAATGAGCAGTTCTTC.